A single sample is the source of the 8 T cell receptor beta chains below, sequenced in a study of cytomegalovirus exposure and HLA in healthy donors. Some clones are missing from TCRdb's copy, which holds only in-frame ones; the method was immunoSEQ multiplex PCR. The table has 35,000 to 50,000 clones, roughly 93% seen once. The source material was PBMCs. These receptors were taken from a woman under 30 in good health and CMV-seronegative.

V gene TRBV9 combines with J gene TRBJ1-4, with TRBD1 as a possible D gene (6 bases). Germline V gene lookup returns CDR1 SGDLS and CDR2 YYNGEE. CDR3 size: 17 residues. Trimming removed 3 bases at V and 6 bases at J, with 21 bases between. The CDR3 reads CASSAGEGGGKHEKLFF. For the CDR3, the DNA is TGTGCCAGCAGCGCGGGGGAGGGAGGGGGTAAACATGAAAAACTGTTTTTT. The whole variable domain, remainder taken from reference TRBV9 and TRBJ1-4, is DSGVTQTPKHLITATGQRVTLRCSPRSGDLSVYWYQQSLDQGLQFLIQYYNGEERAKGNILERFSAQQFPDLHSELNLSSLELGDSALYFCASSAGEGGGKHEKLFFGSGTQLSVL.

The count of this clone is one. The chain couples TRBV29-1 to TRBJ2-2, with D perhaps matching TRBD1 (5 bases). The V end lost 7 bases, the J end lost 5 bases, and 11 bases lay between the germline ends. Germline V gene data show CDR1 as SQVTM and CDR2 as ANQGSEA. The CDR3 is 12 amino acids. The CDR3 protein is CSGQGGTGELFF. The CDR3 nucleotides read TGCAGCGGTCAGGGTGGGACCGGGGAGCTGTTTTTT.

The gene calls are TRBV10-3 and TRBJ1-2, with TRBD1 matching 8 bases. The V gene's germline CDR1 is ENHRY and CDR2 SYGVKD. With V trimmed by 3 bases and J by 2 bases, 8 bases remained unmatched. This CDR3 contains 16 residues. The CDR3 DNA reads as TGTGCCATCAGTGAAATAGACAGGGGTACAAACTATGGCTACACCTTC. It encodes CAISEIDRGTNYGYTF.

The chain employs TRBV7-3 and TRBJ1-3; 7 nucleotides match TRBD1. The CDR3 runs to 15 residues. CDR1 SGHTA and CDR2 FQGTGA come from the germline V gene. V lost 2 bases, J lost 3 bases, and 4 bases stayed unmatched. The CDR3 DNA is TGTGCCAGCAGCTTACAGGGGGGAGTTGGAAACACCATATATTTT. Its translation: CASSLQGGVGNTIYF.

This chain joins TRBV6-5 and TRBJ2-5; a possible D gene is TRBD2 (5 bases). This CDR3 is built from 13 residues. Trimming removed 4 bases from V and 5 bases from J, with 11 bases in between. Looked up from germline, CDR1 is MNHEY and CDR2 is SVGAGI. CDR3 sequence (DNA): TGTGCCAGCAGTTCGGGAATTGCGGAGACCCAGTACTTC. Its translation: CASSSGIAETQYF.

The CDR3 coding sequence is TGTGCCAGCAGCAAAGTCCCAGGGTTCTACGAGCAGTACTTC. Translation gives CASSKVPGFYEQYF. The chain links TRBV21-1 to TRBJ2-7; the table's D call of TRBD1 was not tested on the DNA. TRBV21-1 is recorded as a pseudogene. CDR3 length equals 14 residues.

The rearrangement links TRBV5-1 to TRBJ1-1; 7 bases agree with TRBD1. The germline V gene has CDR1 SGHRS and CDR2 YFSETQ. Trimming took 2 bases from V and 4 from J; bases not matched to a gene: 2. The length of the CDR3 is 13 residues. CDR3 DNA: TGCGCCAGCAGCTTCCAGGGGGGCACTGAAGCTTTCTTT. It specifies CASSFQGGTEAFF.

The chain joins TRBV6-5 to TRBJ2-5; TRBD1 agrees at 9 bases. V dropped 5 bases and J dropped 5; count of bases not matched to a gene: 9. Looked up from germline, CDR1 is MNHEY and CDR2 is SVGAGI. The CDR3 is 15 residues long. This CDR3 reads CASSPGQGYAETQYF. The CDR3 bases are TGTGCCAGCAGTCCGGGACAGGGATATGCGGAGACCCAGTACTTC.